Below, one T cell receptor beta chain is given with its context. Antigen: not known. This record belongs to a study of OX40 agonist ivuxolimab in advanced cancers. About the study: Ivuxolimab, an agonist antibody against OX40 (CD134), was given to patients. Three patients responded partially, comprising one with hepatocellular carcinoma and two with cutaneous melanoma. Study outcomes and limitations: Within 6 weeks, CD4+ and CD8+ blood T cells expanded clonally at 0.1 to 3.0 mg/kg.

Sequencing was performed with immunoSEQ multiplex PCR; in TCRdb, only in-frame clones are kept and a portion is missing. The repertoire holds 70,000 to 75,000 clones, with 65% to 90% as singletons. Germline V CDR1 and CDR2: SGHAT, FQNNGV. V lost 5 bases and J 1 base, leaving 5 bases between the germline ends. This CDR3 is built from 12 residues. Autoimmune disease history or systemic immunosuppression disqualified patients. Sequenced here: CD4+ or CD8+ T cells sorted from blood, sampled in a trial of the OX40 agonist ivuxolimab. The source is an adult with an advanced solid tumor such as melanoma, head and neck, liver or kidney cancer. V usage is TRBV11-2 and J usage is TRBJ1-1; D remains unclear. CDR3 sequence (DNA): TGTGCCAGCAGCCACAAGAACACTGAAGCTTTCTTT. Residues: CASSHKNTEAFF.